The clone carrying this T cell receptor beta chain was observed a few times. What it binds is unknown. The data stem from a study of Graves' ophthalmopathy and Graves' hyperthyroidism. Study background: Ahead of any treatment, peripheral blood was obtained at the initial diagnosis.

The study, taken as a whole, reports: In blood appeared most of the expanded thyroid clonotypes whose frequency exceeded 0.001.

Ophthalmopathy absent within 18 months of follow-up marked hyperthyroidism as stable. Uncontrolled infections, other autoimmune diseases, pregnancy or lactation barred patients from enrollment. TCR beta CDR3 regions were amplified from RNA transcripts. Scientists carried out first-round RT-PCR using HTBI primers and then a second-round multiplex PCR. TCRdb passed the multiplex PCR reads through MiXCR, listing each CDR3 protein once. The table records roughly 410,000 distinct CDR3 sequences, over 15% of them present only once. The V and J ends lost 5 bases and 7 bases, in that order; junction bases with no gene match: 10. The CDR3 contains 16 residues.

The sequencing input was peripheral blood. The chain joins TRBV6-7 to TRBJ1-5, with 11 bases aligning to TRBD1. TRBV6-7 is designated an ORF whose function remains uncertain. The TCR sequence derives from a woman aged 18-29 years with stable Graves' hyperthyroidism. The CDR3 nucleotides are TGTGCCAGCAGTGCGGACAGGGGGCCCCCAGAGCAGCCCCAGCATTTT. It codes for CASSADRGPPEQPQHF.